One TCR beta chain is described in this entry. Its antigen is currently not known. This could be a read error, since a much larger clone is one nucleotide away. The germline ends are 19 bases apart after V is trimmed by 0 bases and J by 8 bases. The CDR3 has 16 amino acids, counting the end cysteine and phenylalanine. The read is trimmed to its CDR3 DNA, 48 bases read in frame from base 1. CDR1 and CDR2 were assigned from the germline V gene as SGHAT and FQNNGV. This entry belongs to a study of regulatory T cells in long-lasting Graves disease (dated by TCRdb to the early 2020s). In terms of the full investigation: Newly diagnosed Graves' disease patients had taken antithyroid drugs for less than 3 months. Peripheral blood TCR sequencing and RNA sequencing compared persistent Graves' disease patients with newly diagnosed Graves' disease patients. The study was conducted in China and was registered as a clinical trial. A total of roughly 33 samples were covered by TCR sequencing, comprising around 13 persistent and around 20 newly diagnosed Graves' disease patients.

The sample's time point, from its label and the paper: newly diagnosed GD, antithyroid drugs for less than 3 months. For both TCR sequencing and RNA sequencing, RNA was extracted from PBMCs in TRIzol. Graves' disease was diagnosed according to American Thyroid Association guidelines. Patients were recruited from an endocrinology department in Xi'an, China. From each patient, approximately 10 milliliters of peripheral blood was collected into an EDTA anticoagulant tube. PBMCs were isolated by Ficoll Paque Plus density gradient separation without further T cell sorting. An Agilent 2100 Bioanalyzer and agarose gel were used to assess RNA quality, and a NanoDrop 2000 was used to measure RNA concentration. Receptor libraries were prepared by multiplex PCR. The sequencer was an Illumina HiSeq 4000. CDR3 regions were amplified by Arm-PCR with iRepertoire HTBI primers to construct TCR beta libraries. Before sequencing, the PCR products went through gel purification. Under the source paper's analysis protocol: Gene usage analysis of CDR3 amino acid clonotypes relied on the 62 TRBV and fewer than 15 TRBJ segments identified across samples. Filtered high-quality paired reads were merged into contigs using COPE and FqMerger. Contigs were aligned with BLAST to IMGT TRBV, TRBD and TRBJ reference genes, and CDR3 was defined per IMGT. Any clonotype with a frequency above 0.1% was counted as a highly expanded clone. Shannon entropy was used to measure repertoire diversity, and the Gini coefficient was used to measure V-J evenness. Public clonotypes were defined as clonotypes shared by more than one individual. The public reads were reanalyzed by TCRdb: fastp trimming at Q25, MiXCR alignment, in-frame beta chains only. Merged by CDR3 protein, the rows form single entries marked with the most common genes and DNA. V and J calls and clone size were set by TCRdb, not the authors. The sample yields about 470,000 distinct CDR3 sequences; 15% were counted once. The top ten clones comprise 16% of the sample.

The study at large found these results: A larger number of public clonotypes was shared among persistent patients (fewer than 3,000) than among newly diagnosed patients (around 890). Persistent disease showed preferential use of TRBV28, TRBJ1-2 and TRBJ2-5, whereas newly diagnosed disease favored TRBV20-1 and TRBJ2-1. Compared with newly diagnosed patients, persistent Graves' disease patients had lower TCR Shannon entropy and fewer highly expanded clones, which suggests clonal expansion. Sequencing and analysis were restricted to the TCR beta chain. The authors acknowledged the small sample size as a limitation that may reduce accuracy. The study examined only peripheral blood because the primary lesion, thyroid tissue, could not be accessed.

These data are also associated with another study on T cells in Graves' hyperthyroidism and ophthalmopathy. As the second study states: Graves' hyperthyroidism was defined as stable when no progression to ophthalmopathy occurred over 18 months of follow-up. Hyperthyroidism patients were newly diagnosed, had a disease duration of under 2 months, and were aged 18 to 65 years. Patients with uncontrolled infections, other autoimmune diseases, pregnancy or lactation were excluded. Diagnoses relied on clinical symptoms, serum thyroxine and TRAb, thyroid ultrasound and orbital computed tomography. For the first round of RT-PCR on the TCR CDR3, the HTBI primer set was used together with the Qiagen OneStep RT-PCR kit. Blood samples also contained most of the expanded thyroid clonotypes (frequency above 0.001), which suggests that blood repertoires may reflect thyroid immune responses. Ophthalmopathy was separated from stable hyperthyroidism by a 13 V-J signature model, with approximately 85% sensitivity and about 84% specificity obtained in cross-validation and 80%/75% obtained in testing. In validation, the model predicted progression to ophthalmopathy a median of 6.5 months before onset, with about 71% sensitivity and 72.22% specificity. To identify distinguishing TCR V-J signatures, a discovery cohort of around 100 patients was used, comprising 43 with Graves' ophthalmopathy and some 60 with stable Graves' hyperthyroidism. Whether ophthalmopathy could be predicted prospectively was tested in an independent validation cohort made up of 18 to 20 hyperthyroidism patients plus 17 patients who later progressed to ophthalmopathy. The 100 discovery patients were randomly divided into training and test sets at a 7:3 ratio. In about 6 Graves' hyperthyroidism patients, the study also compared T-cell repertoires from thyroid tissue with T-cell repertoires from blood. Once sampling was done, hyperthyroidism patients were given methimazole at a starting dose of 30 mg daily, whereas ophthalmopathy patients were given high-dose intravenous methylprednisolone. Libraries were constructed in a second round of multiplex PCR, after which size selection and purification were carried out. Libraries were sequenced paired-end with 100 bp reads on an Illumina HiSeq2000. SOAPnuke was used to process the raw data, with reads discarded if the reads contained adapters or uncalled bases, had a mean Phred below 15, or lacked an exact constant-primer or identifier match. High-quality paired reads were merged using COPE v1.2.5, and each unique nucleotide sequence was defined as a clonotype. MiTCR v1.1 was used to align clonotypes to the IMGT TRBV, TRBD and TRBJ reference segments. The analysis included only V-J combinations with a frequency above 0.0001, which together covered approximately 99% of the repertoires. The TCS score was defined as the ratio of F50 (clonal expansion) to E x V (chaos), calculated using BLOSUM62-based TCRdist between CDR3 peptides within each V-J. Welch's t-statistics and random forest reduced 500 to 650 V-J features to roughly 13, which were used in a naive Bayes classifier (R e1071). No statistical method was used to set the sample size in advance, and investigators knew the group allocation. The paper describes TCR Vbeta CDR3 sequencing of 135 peripheral blood samples, made up of under 50 ophthalmopathy patients, 70 to 75 hyperthyroidism patients and about 17 progressor patients.

The material sequenced was peripheral blood mononuclear cells (PBMCs), taken at new diagnosis, from a patient treated with antithyroid drugs. This chain is built from TRBV11-2 and TRBJ2-5, with a tentative D call of TRBD1 or TRBD2, each matching 5 bases. The TCR sequence derives from a woman aged 25-40 years with Graves disease. Donor details come from another sample of the same person, matched by shared clones. The CDR3 region reads CASSLEWDPGRDTQYF. In nucleotide form, the sequence is TGTGCCAGCAGCTTAGAATGGGACCCGGGGAGAGATACCCAGTACTTC.